The sample holds a few counts of the clone carrying this TCR beta chain. Its antigen is unidentified. The entry originates in a study of cytomegalovirus exposure and HLA in healthy donors. Notes on the study in general: V- and J-gene trimming in TCR beta was tied to a missense DCLRE1C variant by an analysis performed later.

The CDR3 runs to 15 residues. V shed 5 bases and J 1 base; nucleotides not matched to a gene: 7. Per germline, CDR1 SEHNR and CDR2 FQNEAQ (reference sequence). A multiplex PCR was run with 60 Vbeta primers and 13 Jbeta primers. Clones were read by immunoSEQ multiplex PCR, and TCRdb kept only the in-frame ones, dropping some. Of roughly 140,000 clones listed, 70% to 85% are singletons. The sequence derives from a woman in her fifties or sixties in good health and CMV-seropositive. This chain links TRBV7-9 with TRBJ1-1; TRBD1 matches 7 bases. Sequencing was done on a sample of PBMCs. The CDR3 spells CASSPADRANTEAFF. Here the CDR3 DNA reads TGTGCCAGCAGCCCTGCCGACAGGGCGAACACTGAAGCTTTCTTT.